A single sample is the source of the 10 T cell receptor beta chains below, sequenced in a study of blood T cells in healthy people across ages. A J-beta primer mix and a sample-barcoded 5' primer were used in a second PCR of about 6 to 12 cycles. Via MiXCR, TCRdb re-called the 5' RACE reads, giving one row per CDR3 protein. Of over a million distinct CDR3 sequences in the sample, about 42% are singletons; the top ten hold roughly 3.7%. Sequencing was performed on blood. The source of these receptors is a woman under 30 in good health.

The rearrangement uses TRBV7-2 and TRBJ2-5, with D perhaps matching TRBD1 (5 bases). This CDR3 region has 17 residues. V shed 5 bases and J shed 4 bases, with 23 bases lying between them. Germline V gene lookup returns CDR1 SGHTA and CDR2 FQGNSA. CDR3 sequence (DNA): TGTGCCAGCAGCCAAACTCACGACCTCGCAGGGATAGAGACCCAGTACTTC. Translated: CASSQTHDLAGIETQYF.

This clonotype was recorded once. As DNA, the CDR3 is TGCAGTGCTAGTTCGAGCGGGAGTTTCTACGAGCAGTACTTC. Translating it yields CSASSSGSFYEQYF. The J gene is TRBJ2-7, the V gene TRBV20-1; 8 bases agree with TRBD2. The length of the CDR3 is 14 residues. The V segment lost 3 bases and the J segment 3 bases; nucleotides outside the gene matches: 7. Germline CDR1 reads DFQATT; CDR2 reads SNEGSKA (reference sequence).

The rearrangement links TRBV10-2 to TRBJ2-7, with 8 bases lining up with TRBD1. V shed 5 bases, J shed 2 bases, and the junction held 8 bases outside the gene matches. The CDR3 runs 15 residues. Germline loops: CDR1 WSHSY, CDR2 SAAADI. The DNA of the CDR3 is TGCGCCAGCAGTCCTCCGGGACAGGACCCCTACGAGCAGTACTTC. Residues: CASSPPGQDPYEQYF.

A few counts support this clonotype. The CDR3 loop reads CASSRGESYNSPLHF. The CDR3 nucleotides are TGCGCCAGCAGCCGAGGGGAGTCCTATAATTCACCCCTCCACTTT. This rearrangement joins TRBV4-3 to TRBJ1-6, with D possibly matching TRBD1 (5 bases). This CDR3 contains 15 residues. Germline V gives CDR1 LGHNA, CDR2 YSLEER. Trimming stripped 4 bases from V and 1 base from J, with 8 bases between.

The rearrangement uses TRBV13 and TRBJ2-7; D possibly corresponds to TRBD1 (6 bases). Per the germline V gene, CDR1 is PRHDT and CDR2 is FYEKMQ (reference sequence). This CDR3 region has 17 residues. V was cut by 1 base and J by 3 bases, with 19 bases left in between. The CDR3 bases are TGTGCCAGCAGCTTAGCTTGGGGTGAGGCAGGGGACTACGAGCAGTACTTC. It yields the protein CASSLAWGEAGDYEQYF.

V gene TRBV7-2 combines with J gene TRBJ1-6; the D is unclear. This CDR3 is 13 amino acids long. Germline assignment: CDR1 SGHTA and CDR2 FQGNSA. Trimming removed 5 bases from V and 10 bases from J, with 12 bases in between. The CDR3 spells CASSPDSKSPLHF. The CDR3 DNA is TGTGCCAGCAGCCCAGACTCAAAGTCACCCCTCCACTTT.

The rearrangement joins TRBV12-3 or TRBV12-4 to TRBJ2-1, with D possibly TRBD2 on 6 matching bases. Trimming removed 2 bases from V and 0 bases from J, with 14 bases in between. This CDR3 spans 17 amino acids. CDR3 DNA: TGTGCCAGCAGTTTATGGGGGGAAGTAAGCTCCTACAATGAGCAGTTCTTC. Translated, it gives CASSLWGEVSSYNEQFF.

The table lists this clonotype with a count of one. V gene TRBV20-1 combines with J gene TRBJ2-7, with TRBD1 as a possible D gene (5 bases). V lost 4 bases and J lost 4, with 17 bases in between. CDR3 length: 14 amino acids. CDR1 is DFQATT, CDR2 SNEGSKA, per germline (reference sequence). The CDR3 DNA follows: TGCAGTGCTACTCCCGAAGGGGCGACTTACGAGCAGTACTTC. This sequence encodes CSATPEGATYEQYF.

The CDR3 DNA sequence: TGCAGCGTTGAATGGTCAGGCCTCAGCACAGATACGCAGTATTTT. This codes for CSVEWSGLSTDTQYF. V usage is TRBV29-1 and J usage is TRBJ2-3; the D is unclear. The V end lost 2 bases, the J end lost 0 bases, and 12 bases lay between the germline ends. CDR3 length equals 15 residues. CDR1 and CDR2 from the germline V gene are SQVTM and ANQGSEA.

This rearrangement joins TRBV27 to TRBJ2-2; no definite D call. Germline V gene data show CDR1 as MNHEY and CDR2 as SMNVEV (reference sequence). V was pared by 0 bases and J by 4 bases, with 12 bases between. This CDR3 comprises 16 residues. In DNA, the CDR3 is TGTGCCAGCAGTTTATCCGGACCGCTGGCCACCGGGGAGCTGTTTTTT. Amino acid sequence: CASSLSGPLATGELFF.